Listed below are T cell receptor beta chains from one sample, sequenced in a study of shared clonotypes between healthy human individuals. Generated by immunoSEQ multiplex PCR, the TCRdb table keeps only in-frame clones and is missing some. The sample comprises around 940,000 clones, roughly 72% of which are singletons, and approximately 1.5% rests with the top ten. The sample was memory CD4+ T cells sorted from blood. The receptors shown here come from a man younger than 35 in good health. Both conserved end residues are part of each CDR3. D genes are given only for firm matches. Clone size is not always given. Where it is, it says once, few, many or a class for expanded clones.

. TRBJ1-1 . TRBV6-5 TGTGCCAGCAGGACGATAGGGGTTCAGACTGAAGCTTTCTTT CASRTIGVQTEAFF
. TRBJ2-7 . TRBV6-1 TGTGCCAGCAGTGTTTCAGGGACCAGCTCCTACGAGCAGTACTTC CASSVSGTSSYEQYF
. TRBJ1-5 few TRBV27 TGTGCCAGCAGTATGGAACGAGGCCAGCCCCAGCATTTT CASSMERGQPQHF
TRBD2 TRBJ2-5 . TRBV19 TGTGCCAGTAGTATAGAGCTAGCGGGGGGCCGAGAGACCCAGTACTTC CASSIELAGGRETQYF
. TRBJ2-3 few TRBV13 TGTGCCAGCAGCTTAGATCGCGGGATCACAGATACGCAGTATTTT CASSLDRGITDTQYF
TRBD1 TRBJ1-2 once TRBV15 TGTGCCACCAGCAGAGGTACCGGGGACAGTTTATATGGCTACACCTTC CATSRGTGDSLYGYTF
. TRBJ2-3 . TRBV7-2 TGTGCCAGCAGCTCCCCCCTCGGGCCGTGGACGCAGTATTTT CASSSPLGPWTQYF
. TRBJ2-7 . TRBV19 TGTGCCAGTAGTAAAACAGGGAAGTTCACCTACGAGCAGTACTTC CASSKTGKFTYEQYF
. TRBJ1-5 . TRBV30 TGTGCCTGGGGGAAAAACAACAATCAGCCCCAGCATTTT CAWGKNNNQPQHF
. TRBJ2-7 . TRBV21-1 TGTGCCAGCAGCAAACTTTTCCCCCGGGACAGCACCTACGAGCAGTACTTC CASSKLFPRDSTYEQYF
TRBD1 TRBJ2-1 . TRBV5-1 TGCGCCAGCAGCTCCTTGGACAGGGGGAATGAGCAGTTCTTC CASSSLDRGNEQFF
TRBD1 TRBJ2-6 . TRBV5-1 TGCGCCAGCAGCTTGGACGACAGGGGATCTGGGGCCAACGTCCTGACTTTC CASSLDDRGSGANVLTF
TRBD1 TRBJ2-7 few TRBV2 TGTGCCAGCAGTGAAGGGGGACAGTCGCAGTACTTC CASSEGGQSQYF
. TRBJ2-7 few TRBV7-2 TGTGCCAGCAACAAAGAGGGCTACGAGCAGTACTTC CASNKEGYEQYF
. TRBJ1-1 once TRBV6-6 TGTGCCACCCGGGGAACAGGGAACAAAGCTTTCTTT CATRGTGNKAFF
. TRBJ2-7 . TRBV6-5 TGTGCCAGCAGTGGACGGTACCTAACCTACGAGCAGTACTTC CASSGRYLTYEQYF
TRBD1 TRBJ1-6 . TRBV18 TGTGCCAGCTCCCGTGACAGGGCCTCCTATAATTCACCCCTCCACTTT CASSRDRASYNSPLHF
. TRBJ2-2 few TRBV6-6 TGTGCCAGCCGGAGTCCCACCGGGGAGCTGTTTTTT CASRSPTGELFF
. TRBJ2-5 . TRBV2 TGTGCCAGCAGTGTCCCTCCAGAGACCCAGTACTTC CASSVPPETQYF
. TRBJ2-7 many TRBV2 TGTGCCAGCGGAACCTACGAGCAGTACTTC CASGTYEQYF
TRBD1 TRBJ1-3 . TRBV19 TGTGCCAGTTCGACAGGGATCTCTGGAAACACCATATATTTT CASSTGISGNTIYF
TRBD2 TRBJ2-7 . TRBV14 TGTGCCAGCAGCCAAGAGGGCGGGAGGGAGCAGTACTTC CASSQEGGREQYF
TRBD2 TRBJ2-1 . TRBV10-3 TGTGCCATCAGTGCACTGGGACTAGCGGGGCCCAATGAGCAGTTCTTC CAISALGLAGPNEQFF
TRBD2 TRBJ2-7 . TRBV7-2 TGTGCCAGCGGGTCTAGAGCGGGACCCTACGAGCAGTACTTC CASGSRAGPYEQYF
. TRBJ2-3 . TRBV11-2 TGTGCCAGCAGCTTAGTGTTCGGCGGGGACTCCACAGATACGCAGTATTTT CASSLVFGGDSTDTQYF
TRBD2 TRBJ2-5 many TRBV5-1 TGCGCCAGCAGCCCCCTGGGAGGGCAAGCAGAGACCCAGTACTTC CASSPLGGQAETQYF
. TRBJ2-5 . TRBV4-3 TGCGCCAGCAGCCAAGATTGGCGTTCGTACCAAGAGACCCAGTACTTC CASSQDWRSYQETQYF
TRBD1 TRBJ1-4 . TRBV6-1 TGTGCCAGCAGTAGGGACAGTGGGGGTAATGAAAAACTGTTTTTT CASSRDSGGNEKLFF
TRBD2 TRBJ2-3 . TRBV9 TGTGCCAGCAGCAAGGGGACTAGCGGGTGGACAGATACGCAGTATTTT CASSKGTSGWTDTQYF
TRBD2 TRBJ2-7 . TRBV2 TGTGCCAGCAGTACCCAAAGCGGGATTTACTACGAGCAGTACTTC CASSTQSGIYYEQYF
. TRBJ1-1 . TRBV6-5 TGTGCCAGCGGAAAAGACACGTTGAACACTGAAGCTTTCTTT CASGKDTLNTEAFF
TRBD1 TRBJ2-1 once TRBV18 TGTGCCAGCTCACCAAGGGACAGGGTCTACAATGAGCAGTTCTTC CASSPRDRVYNEQFF
TRBD2 TRBJ2-3 . TRBV10-3 TGTGCGCCTAGCGGGAGGGAAGATACGCAGTATTTT CAPSGREDTQYF
. TRBJ1-4 . TRBV21-1 TGTGCCAGCAGCCCCCTGACAGGGGGGACTAATGAAAAACTGTTTTTT CASSPLTGGTNEKLFF
. TRBJ1-4 . TRBV5-3 TGTGCCAGAAGCTTGGCCCGGTTAGCTGAAAAACTGTTTTTT CARSLARLAEKLFF
TRBD2 TRBJ2-7 . TRBV18 TGTGCCAGCTCACCGGAGCGGGAGAGAACCTACGAGCAGTACTTC CASSPERERTYEQYF
TRBD2 TRBJ2-7 . TRBV27 TGTGCCAGCAGTTTATCGGGACTAGCCGTCTACGAGCAGTACTTC CASSLSGLAVYEQYF
. TRBJ1-1 . TRBV5-1 TGCGCCAGCGCCGCCTCTGAAGCTTTCTTT CASAASEAFF
. TRBJ1-2 . TRBV19 TGTGCCAGTAGCGGTGACAACTCATTTAACTATGGCTACACCTTC CASSGDNSFNYGYTF
. TRBJ1-1 few TRBV4-1 TGCGCCAGCAGCAACATTCAAGGGCGTGGGAATCTGAACACTGAAGCTTTCTTT CASSNIQGRGNLNTEAFF
TRBD2 TRBJ2-5 . TRBV13 TGTGCCAGCAGCTTAGGCGTGACTAGCGGGAGGGCCTCGTCAGAGACCCAGTACTTC CASSLGVTSGRASSETQYF
. TRBJ2-7 . TRBV21-1 TGTGCCAGCAGCAAAATGGGCCCCGTAGGCAGGGCTTTGTACGAGCAGTACTTC CASSKMGPVGRALYEQYF
. TRBJ2-5 . TRBV12-2 TGTGCAAGTCGCTTTCCTAGCGGGAGGGCCGGGGAGACCCAGTACTTC CASRFPSGRAGETQYF
TRBD1 TRBJ2-5 . TRBV14 TGTGCCAGCAGCCAAGCAGGGGGCTATGAGACCCAGTACTTC CASSQAGGYETQYF
. TRBJ2-1 . TRBV20-1 TGCAGTGCTACCCAGTACAATGAGCAGTTCTTC CSATQYNEQFF
. TRBJ2-7 . TRBV6-4 TGTGCCAGCAGTGAGCCCCCCCCTTGGCGATACGATACGGCTGGCGAGCAGTACTTC CASSEPPPWRYDTAGEQYF
. TRBJ1-1 . TRBV18 TGTGCCAGCTCACCATCAGCAAACACTGAAGCTTTCTTT CASSPSANTEAFF
TRBD1 TRBJ2-6 . TRBV9 TGTGCCAGCAGGGGACAGGGAGGAACTGGGGCCAACGTCCTGACTTTC CASRGQGGTGANVLTF
. TRBJ2-7 . TRBV5-6 TGTGCCAGCAGCCCGGTCAGCCTCTACGAGCAGTACTTC CASSPVSLYEQYF
TRBD1 TRBJ1-2 . TRBV30 TGTGCCTGGAGTCAGATGACAGGGAGGGGTGATGGCTACACCTTC CAWSQMTGRGDGYTF
. TRBJ2-1 . TRBV7-2 TGTGCCAGCAGCTTAGACTCCACCCCCCCCGATGAGCAGTTCTTC CASSLDSTPPDEQFF
TRBD1 TRBJ1-5 . TRBV5-4 TGTGCCAGCAGCCCCCTCCTCCGGGACAGGGGGTGCCAGCCCCAGCATTTT CASSPLLRDRGCQPQHF
TRBD1 TRBJ2-6 . TRBV4-2 TGTGCCAGCAGCAAAGACAGGGGGCTTGGGGCCAACGTCCTGACTTTC CASSKDRGLGANVLTF
. TRBJ2-5 . TRBV5-1 TGCGCCAGCAGCTTCCGCCAGGGAGAGACCCAGTACTTC CASSFRQGETQYF
. TRBJ2-3 . TRBV6-5 TGTGCCAGCAGAACGGGGGGCCGGGATACGCAGTATTTT CASRTGGRDTQYF
. TRBJ2-6 . TRBV5-4 TGTGCCAGCAGCTTGGCCCGGGGTAGCTCTGGGGCCAACGTCCTGACTTTC CASSLARGSSGANVLTF
TRBD2 TRBJ2-3 . TRBV18 TGTGCCAGCTCACAATCGAGGACTAGCGGCACAGATACGCAGTATTTT CASSQSRTSGTDTQYF